This T cell receptor (beta chain) was recovered during a study of beta chain features in type 1 diabetes. Overall study findings and caveats: Across patients, naive, central memory and Treg TCRB repertoires exhibited apparently greater similarity than was observed across healthy donors. Insertions at VDJ junctions were less frequent in type 1 diabetes patients. These patients also deleted more nucleotides at the same junctions. Among patients with Type 1 diabetes, TCRB CDR3s were moderately but significantly shorter in every one of the four CD4+ subsets.

This clone has just a few counts. Antigen specificity is unknown. Since all of the isolated RNA was reverse transcribed, expressed TCRB transcripts were what got sequenced. About 3.3 million reads, on average, came from each naive, central memory and regulatory T cell sample. TCRdb's copy holds only in-frame clones and misses some; the assay was immunoSEQ multiplex PCR. The sample has around 690,000 clones, around 12% seen once. V lost 4 bases and J 8 bases, leaving 16 bases between the germline ends. This CDR3 contains 14 residues. The germline V gene encodes CDR1 LNHDA and CDR2 SQIVND (reference sequence).

Sequenced input: naive CD4+ T cells from blood. The rearrangement uses TRBV19 and TRBJ2-3; no definite D call. The TCR was taken from a man aged 25-40 years with type 1 diabetes. Written as DNA, the CDR3 is TGTGCCAGTAGTAAGCTGGACCCGTTTGGTACGCAGTATTTT. Translation gives CASSKLDPFGTQYF.